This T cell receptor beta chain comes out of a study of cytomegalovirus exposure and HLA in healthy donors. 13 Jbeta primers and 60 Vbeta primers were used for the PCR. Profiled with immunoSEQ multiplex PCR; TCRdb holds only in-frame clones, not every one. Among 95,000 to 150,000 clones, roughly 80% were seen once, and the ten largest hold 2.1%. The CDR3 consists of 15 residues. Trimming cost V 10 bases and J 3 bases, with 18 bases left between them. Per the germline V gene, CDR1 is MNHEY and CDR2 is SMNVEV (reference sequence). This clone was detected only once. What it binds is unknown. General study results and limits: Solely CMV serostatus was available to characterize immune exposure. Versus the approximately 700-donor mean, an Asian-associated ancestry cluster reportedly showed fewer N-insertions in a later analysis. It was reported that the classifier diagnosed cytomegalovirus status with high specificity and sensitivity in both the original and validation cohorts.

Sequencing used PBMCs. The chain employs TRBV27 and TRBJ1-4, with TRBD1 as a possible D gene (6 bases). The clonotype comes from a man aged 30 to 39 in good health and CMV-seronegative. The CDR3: CATSLGAGANEKLFF. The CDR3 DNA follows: TGTGCCACCTCCCTTGGGGCAGGGGCTAATGAAAAACTGTTTTTT. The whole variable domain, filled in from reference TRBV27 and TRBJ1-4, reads EAQVTQNPRYLITVTGKKLTVTCSQNMNHEYMSWYRQDPGLGLRQIYYSMNVEVTDKGDVPEGYKVSRKEKRNFPLILESPSPNQTSLYFCATSLGAGANEKLFFGSGTQLSVL.